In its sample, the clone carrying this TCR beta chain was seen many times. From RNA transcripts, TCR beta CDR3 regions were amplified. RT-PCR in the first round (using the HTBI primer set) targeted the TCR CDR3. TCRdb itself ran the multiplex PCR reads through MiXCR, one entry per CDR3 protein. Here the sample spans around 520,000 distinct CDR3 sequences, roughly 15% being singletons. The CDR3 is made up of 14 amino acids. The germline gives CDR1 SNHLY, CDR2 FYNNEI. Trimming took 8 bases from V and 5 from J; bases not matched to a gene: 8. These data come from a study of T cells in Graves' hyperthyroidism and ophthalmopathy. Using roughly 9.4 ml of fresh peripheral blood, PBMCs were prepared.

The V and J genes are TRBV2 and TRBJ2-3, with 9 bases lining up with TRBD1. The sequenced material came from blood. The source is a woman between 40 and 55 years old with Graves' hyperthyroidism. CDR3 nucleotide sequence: TGTGCCAGCGGCTCGGGACAGGGAATAGATACGCAGTATTTT. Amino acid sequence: CASGSGQGIDTQYF.